This T cell receptor beta chain is from a study of T-cell reconstitution after alpha-beta-depleted transplantation in children. This clonotype was picked up a small number of times. Its antigen is unknown. Study conclusions and caveats: From surviving recipient T cells and thymic progenitors came the high day-60 TCRbeta diversity observed in some patients.

V was trimmed by 1 base and J by 4 bases, leaving 11 bases between them. From germline, CDR1 is SGHRS and CDR2 YFSETQ. The CDR3 is 14 residues long. The TCRbeta library incorporated unique molecular identifiers. TCRdb itself ran the PCR reads through MiXCR, one entry per CDR3 protein. The sample holds about 500,000 distinct CDR3 sequences, 11% seen once. The sample here was PBMCs, mostly from graft donor cells, taken 180 days after TCRalphabeta/CD19-depleted stem cell transplant. This TCR derives from a female patient aged 2-10 years who had a stem cell transplant for aplastic anemia, so the T cells may come from the graft donor. V gene TRBV5-1 combines with J gene TRBJ1-1; D remains unclear. Here the CDR3 DNA reads TGCGCCAGCAGCTTGAAGGGCAGAGCCACTGAAGCTTTCTTT. This translates into CASSLKGRATEAFF.